This T cell receptor (beta chain) derives from a study of OX40 agonist ivuxolimab in advanced cancers. Study-wide context: Three individuals attained partial responses, comprising one hepatocellular carcinoma case and two cutaneous melanoma cases.

The germline gives CDR1 SGHNT, CDR2 YYREEE (reference sequence). This CDR3 is 14 amino acids long. Trimming removed 0 bases at V and 5 bases at J, with 11 bases between. A word on this clone: The antigen is unknown.

The assay was immunoSEQ multiplex PCR, and TCRdb's table has in-frame clones only and misses some. The sample lists roughly 80,000 clones, around 84% seen once, with 1.5% to 2% in the top ten. General study points: Part of the nonresponder group also had normalized T-cell clonal expansion that was low.

The chain carries TRBV5-4 and TRBJ2-5; D ambiguous. The TCR originated in an adult with an advanced solid tumor such as melanoma, head and neck, liver or kidney cancer. The source was CD4+ or CD8+ T cells sorted from blood, collected in a trial of the OX40 agonist ivuxolimab. The chain's CDR3 is CASSLDPGSETQYF. DNA for the CDR3: TGTGCCAGCAGCTTGGATCCGGGTTCGGAGACCCAGTACTTC.